The sequence of this T cell receptor (beta chain) was determined in a study of technical replicates of blood from a few donors. TCRdb's copy holds only in-frame clones and misses some; the assay was immunoSEQ multiplex PCR. The table shows 70,000 to 85,000 clones, with roughly 92% occurring only once. In its sample, this clone was seen once. This CDR3 contains 17 residues. Germline CDR1 reads MDHEN; CDR2 reads SYDVKM. The V segment lost 2 bases and the J segment 5 bases; nucleotides outside the gene matches: 12. The specimen sequenced was T cells isolated from PBMCs. This receptor was identified in a human donor in good health. The V and J genes are TRBV28 and TRBJ2-1; 7 nucleotides match TRBD1. The CDR3 loop is CASSLVGATGRDNEQFF. CDR3 sequence (DNA): TGTGCCAGCAGTTTAGTAGGGGCGACAGGGCGCGACAATGAGCAGTTCTTC.